Below are 16 T cell receptor beta chains sequenced from a single sample in a study of cytomegalovirus exposure and HLA in healthy donors. PCR involved 60 Vbeta and 13 Jbeta primers. The assay was immunoSEQ multiplex PCR, and TCRdb's table has in-frame clones only and misses some. The sample comprises roughly 90,000 clones, around four fifths of which are singletons, and about 3.4% rests with the top ten. The specimen was PBMCs. These TCRs come from a young man in good health and CMV-seropositive.

This clone was observed once. The rearrangement links TRBV11-2 to TRBJ2-2; 9 bases line up with TRBD1. From germline, CDR1 is SGHAT and CDR2 FQNNGV. This CDR3 has 16 amino acids. V shed 4 bases and J 5 bases; nucleotides not matched to a gene: 8. CDR3 sequence reads: CASSSTGGAGTGELFF. CDR3 DNA: TGTGCCAGCAGCTCTACAGGGGGCGCGGGAACCGGGGAGCTGTTTTTT.

The V call is TRBV27, the J call TRBJ1-1, with D possibly being TRBD1 (5 bases). The CDR3 is made up of 13 amino acids. The germline V gene has CDR1 MNHEY and CDR2 SMNVEV (reference sequence). Deletions cut 7 bases from V and 0 bases from J, with 9 bases between. CDR3 sequence (DNA): TGTGCCAGCACGCCGGGGGTGAACACTGAAGCTTTCTTT. Translated: CASTPGVNTEAFF.

The J gene is TRBJ2-7, the V gene TRBV5-5, with TRBD2 matching 8 bases. The V gene end was trimmed by 4 bases and the J gene end by 5 bases; junction bases not matched to a gene: 8. The germline gives CDR1 SGHKS, CDR2 YYEKEE (reference sequence). This CDR3 spans 14 amino acids. Written as DNA, the CDR3 is TGTGCCAGCAGCACCGGGGGGGGCCGCAACGAGCAGTACTTC. Protein sequence: CASSTGGGRNEQYF.

The rearrangement uses TRBV5-6 and TRBJ2-7, with 7 nucleotides matching TRBD2. V lost 4 bases and J lost 4; bases outside the gene matches: 8. The CDR3 sequence is 14 residues long. Germline CDR1 reads SGHDT; CDR2 reads YYEEEE. The CDR3 nucleotides are TGTGCCAGCAGCCTACCGGGAGGTATATACGAGCAGTACTTC. This sequence encodes CASSLPGGIYEQYF.

The chain uses TRBV6-4 and TRBJ2-5; 10 bases fit TRBD2. Matching the DNA end better, TRBJ2-7 makes the J call doubtful. CDR1 and CDR2 (germline): MRHNA, SNTAGT. This CDR3 spans 15 amino acids. The CDR3 region is CASSDSAGGSYEQYF. CDR3 DNA: TGTGCCAGCAGTGACTCAGCGGGAGGGTCCTACGAGCAGTACTTC.

The gene calls are TRBV7-2 and TRBJ1-1, with 11 bases that match TRBD1. CDR1 and CDR2 from the germline V gene are SGHTA and FQGNSA. This CDR3 spans 14 amino acids. V dropped 5 bases and J dropped 7; count of bases not matched to a gene: 6. CDR3 bases: TGTGCCAGCAGCGCATCCGGGACAGGGGGTGAAGCTTTCTTT. Protein product: CASSASGTGGEAFF.

The V call is TRBV10-3, the J call TRBJ1-6, with TRBD1 identical over 9 bases. The CDR3 covers 15 residues. With V trimmed by 4 bases and J by 5 bases, 3 bases remained unmatched. From germline, CDR1 is ENHRY and CDR2 SYGVKD. CDR3 protein: CAISGDRANNSPLHF. The CDR3 nucleotides read TGTGCCATCAGTGGGGACAGGGCTAATAATTCACCCCTCCACTTT.

The rearrangement joins TRBV6-1 to TRBJ1-4; D remains unclear. The CDR3 sequence is 16 residues long. The germline V gene encodes CDR1 MNHNS and CDR2 SASEGT. V was cut by 2 bases and J by 0 bases, with 10 bases left in between. CDR3 region: CASSETAVATNEKLFF. The CDR3 region has the DNA TGTGCCAGCAGTGAAACCGCAGTTGCAACTAATGAAAAACTGTTTTTT.

The CDR3 coding sequence is TGTGCCAGCAGCTTAGGACAGGGGAACACTGAAGCTTTCTTT. This sequence encodes CASSLGQGNTEAFF. V is TRBV7-6 and J is TRBJ1-1; 7 bases align to TRBD1. This CDR3 has 14 amino acids. Per germline, CDR1 SGHVS and CDR2 FNYEAQ. Trimming removed 1 base from V and 1 base from J; junction bases left unmatched: 0.

This chain connects TRBV5-4 to TRBJ2-1, with D possibly being TRBD2 (5 bases). Germline V gene lookup returns CDR1 SGHNT and CDR2 YYREEE (reference sequence). The CDR3 has 14 residues. The germline V and J ends were trimmed by 4 bases and 10 bases, with 18 bases remaining between them. Here the CDR3 DNA reads TGTGCCAGCAGCACCGTTGCTATTAGAGGGGAGCAGTTCTTC. This codes for CASSTVAIRGEQFF. Variable domain in full (rest from reference TRBV5-4 and TRBJ2-1): ETGVTQSPTHLIKTRGQQVTLRCSSQSGHNTVSWYQQALGQGPQFIFQYYREEENGRGNFPPRFSGLQFPNYSSELNVNALELDDSALYLCASSTVAIRGEQFFGPGTRLTVL.

The CDR3 loop reads CASSLSTVTGELFF. CDR3 sequence (DNA): TGTGCCAGCAGTTTATCGACAGTCACCGGGGAGCTGTTTTTT. The J gene is TRBJ2-2, the V gene TRBV28, with D possibly being TRBD1 (5 bases). The germline CDR1 and CDR2 sequences are MDHEN and SYDVKM. The CDR3 consists of 14 residues. Trimming removed 1 base from V and 4 bases from J, with 7 bases in between.

The V and J genes are TRBV5-1 and TRBJ2-1, with 13 bases identical to TRBD2. CDR1 and CDR2 from the germline V gene are SGHRS and YFSETQ. With 3 bases clipped from V and 1 base from J, the junction kept 13 bases outside the gene matches. This CDR3 has 20 residues. CDR3 nucleotides: TGCGCCAGCAGCTCCACCCCCGGGACTAGCGGGGACCGTTCCTACAATGAGCAGTTCTTC. Translation: CASSSTPGTSGDRSYNEQFF. Full variable domain (missing parts from reference TRBV5-1 and TRBJ2-1): KAGVTQTPRYLIKTRGQQVTLSCSPISGHRSVSWYQQTPGQGLQFLFEYFSETQRNKGNFPGRFSGRQFSNSRSEMNVSTLELGDSALYLCASSSTPGTSGDRSYNEQFFGPGTRLTVL.

This chain joins TRBV6-5 and TRBJ2-5, with D possibly matching TRBD1 (5 bases). CDR1 and CDR2 from the germline V gene are MNHEY and SVGAGI. The germline V and J ends were trimmed by 5 bases and 5 bases, with 9 bases remaining between them. The CDR3 is made up of 12 amino acids. The DNA for the CDR3 is TGTGCCAGCAGTCCAGGGTTGGAGACCCAGTACTTC. Translated, it gives CASSPGLETQYF.

This chain joins TRBV11-2 and TRBJ1-2, with D perhaps TRBD1 (5 bases). V lost 5 bases and J lost 8, with 21 bases in between. Germline values: CDR1 SGHAT, CDR2 FQNNGV. This CDR3 comprises 15 residues. In DNA form, the CDR3 reads TGTGCCAGCAGCCCAGCCACGGGCGGGGCCACGGGCTACACCTTC. The encoded protein is CASSPATGGATGYTF. Filled out from reference TRBV11-2 and TRBJ1-2, the complete variable domain reads EAGVAQSPRYKIIEKRQSVAFWCNPISGHATLYWYQQILGQGPKLLIQFQNNGVVDDSQLPKDRFSAERLKGVDSTLKIQPAKLEDSAVYLCASSPATGGATGYTFGSGTRLTVV.

This clone was observed a handful of times. This chain connects TRBV7-2 to TRBJ2-6; D is undetermined. CDR1 SGHTA and CDR2 FQGNSA come from the germline V gene. The length of the CDR3 is 14 residues. V was clipped by 1 base and J by 4 bases, with 5 bases between them. The CDR3 protein is CASSLGPGANVLTF. Written as DNA, the CDR3 is TGTGCCAGCAGCTTAGGTCCAGGGGCCAACGTCCTGACTTTC.

The rearrangement links TRBV11-2 to TRBJ2-1; TRBD2 matches at 11 bases. The length of the CDR3 is 18 residues. V was pared by 2 bases and J by 0 bases, with 6 bases of the junction left unmatched. Germline V CDR1 and CDR2: SGHAT, FQNNGV. The CDR3 nucleotides read TGTGCCAGCAGCTTAAGGAGTCTAGCGGGGGGCTCCTACAATGAGCAGTTCTTC. This translates into CASSLRSLAGGSYNEQFF.